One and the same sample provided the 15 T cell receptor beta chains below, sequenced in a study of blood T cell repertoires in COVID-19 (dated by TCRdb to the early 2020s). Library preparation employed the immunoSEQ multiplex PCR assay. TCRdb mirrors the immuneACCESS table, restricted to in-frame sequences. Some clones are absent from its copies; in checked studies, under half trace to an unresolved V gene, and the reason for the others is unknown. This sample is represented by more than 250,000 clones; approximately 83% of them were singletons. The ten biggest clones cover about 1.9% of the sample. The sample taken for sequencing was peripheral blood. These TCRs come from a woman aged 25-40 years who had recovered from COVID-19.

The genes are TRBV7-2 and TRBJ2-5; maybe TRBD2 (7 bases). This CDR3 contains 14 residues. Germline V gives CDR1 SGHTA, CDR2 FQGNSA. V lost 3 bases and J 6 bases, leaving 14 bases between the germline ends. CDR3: CASSFGGGGQTQYF. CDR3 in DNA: TGTGCCAGCAGCTTTGGGGGGGGCGGACAGACCCAGTACTTC.

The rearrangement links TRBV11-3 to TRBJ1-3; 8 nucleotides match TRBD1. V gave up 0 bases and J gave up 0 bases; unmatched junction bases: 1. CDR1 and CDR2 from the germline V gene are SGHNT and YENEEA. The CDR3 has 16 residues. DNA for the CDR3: TGTGCCAGCAGCTTAGATGGACAGGGCTCTGGAAACACCATATATTTT. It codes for CASSLDGQGSGNTIYF.

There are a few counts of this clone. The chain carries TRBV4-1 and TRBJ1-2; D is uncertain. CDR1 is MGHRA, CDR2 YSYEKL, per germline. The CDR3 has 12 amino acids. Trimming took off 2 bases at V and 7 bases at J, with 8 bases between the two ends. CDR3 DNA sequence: TGCGCCAGCAGCCAAAGAGGAAGTGGCTACACCTTC. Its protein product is CASSQRGSGYTF.

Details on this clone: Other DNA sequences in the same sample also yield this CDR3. CDR3 loop: CASSPGQEETQYF. CDR3 nucleotide sequence: TGTGCCAGCTCACCGGGTCAGGAAGAGACCCAGTACTTC. The J gene is TRBJ2-5, the V gene TRBV18; no definite D call. Germline V CDR1 and CDR2: KGHSH, LQKENI. There are 13 residues in the CDR3. V was pared by 3 bases and J by 3 bases, with 8 bases between. The variable domain in full, with the rest retrieved from reference TRBV18 and TRBJ2-5, is NAGVMQNPRHLVRRRGQEARLRCSPMKGHSHVYWYRQLPEEGLKFMVYLQKENIIDESGMPKERFSAEFPKEGPSILRIQQVVRGDSAAYFCASSPGQEETQYFGPGTRLLVL.

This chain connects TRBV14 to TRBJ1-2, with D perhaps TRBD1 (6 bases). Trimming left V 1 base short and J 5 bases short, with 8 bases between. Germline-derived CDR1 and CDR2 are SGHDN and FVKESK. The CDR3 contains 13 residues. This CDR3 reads CASSQGQVYGYTF. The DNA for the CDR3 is TGTGCCAGCAGCCAAGGACAGGTATATGGCTACACCTTC.

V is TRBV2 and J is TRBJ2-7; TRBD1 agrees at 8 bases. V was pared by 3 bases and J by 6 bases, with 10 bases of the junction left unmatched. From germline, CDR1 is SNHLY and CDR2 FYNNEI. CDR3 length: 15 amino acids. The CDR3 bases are TGTGCCAGCAGTGATATTGGACAGGGACCTGGCGAGCAGTACTTC. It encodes CASSDIGQGPGEQYF. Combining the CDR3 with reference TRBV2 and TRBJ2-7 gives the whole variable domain EPEVTQTPSHQVTQMGQEVILRCVPISNHLYFYWYRQILGQKVEFLVSFYNNEISEKSEIFDDQFSVERPDGSNFTLKIRSTKLEDSAMYFCASSDIGQGPGEQYFGPGTRLTVT.

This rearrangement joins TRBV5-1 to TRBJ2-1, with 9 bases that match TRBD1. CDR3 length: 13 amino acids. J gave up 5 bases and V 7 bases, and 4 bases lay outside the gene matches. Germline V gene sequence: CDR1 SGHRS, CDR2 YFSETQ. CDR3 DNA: TGCGCCAGCGCTAGGACAGGGGACAATGAGCAGTTCTTC. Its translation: CASARTGDNEQFF.

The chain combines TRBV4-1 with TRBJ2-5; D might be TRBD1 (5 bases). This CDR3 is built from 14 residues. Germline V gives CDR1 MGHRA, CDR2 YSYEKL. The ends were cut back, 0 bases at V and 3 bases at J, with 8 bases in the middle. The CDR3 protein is CASSQDGREETQYF. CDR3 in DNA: TGCGCCAGCAGCCAAGATGGCAGGGAAGAGACCCAGTACTTC.

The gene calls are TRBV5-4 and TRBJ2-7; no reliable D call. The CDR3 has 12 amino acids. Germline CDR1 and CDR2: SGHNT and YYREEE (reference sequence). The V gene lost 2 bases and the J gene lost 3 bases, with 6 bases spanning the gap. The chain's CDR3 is CASSFNNYEQYF. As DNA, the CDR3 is TGTGCCAGCAGCTTTAACAACTACGAGCAGTACTTC.

This chain's CDR3 is CASSSSGDGNTIYF. CDR3 bases: TGCGCCAGCAGCTCGTCAGGGGATGGAAACACCATATATTTT. This chain links TRBV5-1 with TRBJ1-3; the D gene is possibly TRBD1 (6 bases). V lost 3 bases to trimming and J lost 3 bases, with 10 bases between them. Germline V CDR1 and CDR2: SGHRS, YFSETQ. The CDR3 sequence is 14 residues long.

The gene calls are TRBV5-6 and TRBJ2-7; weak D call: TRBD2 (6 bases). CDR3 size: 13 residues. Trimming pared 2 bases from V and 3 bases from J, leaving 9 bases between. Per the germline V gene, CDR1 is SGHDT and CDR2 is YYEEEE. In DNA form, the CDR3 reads TGTGCCAGCAGCTTCTTAGCGGACTACGAGCAGTACTTC. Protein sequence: CASSFLADYEQYF.

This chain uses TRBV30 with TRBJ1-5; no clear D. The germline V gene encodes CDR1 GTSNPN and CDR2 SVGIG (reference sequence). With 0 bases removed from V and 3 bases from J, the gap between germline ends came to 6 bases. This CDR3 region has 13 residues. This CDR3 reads CAWSVGDNQPQHF. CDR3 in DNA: TGTGCCTGGAGTGTCGGGGACAATCAGCCCCAGCATTTT.

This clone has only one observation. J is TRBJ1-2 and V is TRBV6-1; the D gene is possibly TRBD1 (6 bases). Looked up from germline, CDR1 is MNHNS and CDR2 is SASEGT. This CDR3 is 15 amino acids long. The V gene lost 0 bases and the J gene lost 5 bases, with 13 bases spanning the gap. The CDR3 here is CASSEATGQLYGYTF. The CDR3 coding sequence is TGTGCCAGCAGTGAAGCCACAGGACAGCTATATGGCTACACCTTC.

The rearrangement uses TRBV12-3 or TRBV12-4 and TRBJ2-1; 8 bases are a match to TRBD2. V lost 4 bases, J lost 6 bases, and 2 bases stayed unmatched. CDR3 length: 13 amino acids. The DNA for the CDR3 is TGTGCCAGCAGTTCCGGGACTAGCAATGAGCAGTTCTTC. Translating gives CASSSGTSNEQFF.

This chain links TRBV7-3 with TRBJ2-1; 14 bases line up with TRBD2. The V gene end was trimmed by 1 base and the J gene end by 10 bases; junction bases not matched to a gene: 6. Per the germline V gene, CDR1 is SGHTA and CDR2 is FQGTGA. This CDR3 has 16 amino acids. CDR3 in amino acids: CASSLRGLAGATEQFF. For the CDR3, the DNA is TGTGCCAGCAGCTTAAGGGGACTAGCGGGAGCAACCGAGCAGTTCTTC.